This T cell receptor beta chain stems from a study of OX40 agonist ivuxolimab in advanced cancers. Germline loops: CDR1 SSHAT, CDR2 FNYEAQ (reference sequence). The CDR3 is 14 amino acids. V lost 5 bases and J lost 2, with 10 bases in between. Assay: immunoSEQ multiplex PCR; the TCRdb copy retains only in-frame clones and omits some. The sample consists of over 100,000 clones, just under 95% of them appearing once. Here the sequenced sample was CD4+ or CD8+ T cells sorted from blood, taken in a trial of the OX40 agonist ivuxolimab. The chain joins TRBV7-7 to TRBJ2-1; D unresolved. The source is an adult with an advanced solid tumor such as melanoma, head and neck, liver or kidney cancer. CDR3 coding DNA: TGTGCCAGCAGCCGCGGTGGTACCTACAATGAGCAGTTCTTC. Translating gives CASSRGGTYNEQFF.